A selection of T cell receptor beta chains follows, all from one sample in a study of T cells after yellow fever vaccination. TCRdb reprocessed the 5' RACE reads via MiXCR and lists one record per CDR3 protein. This table holds roughly 240,000 distinct CDR3 sequences, 6% to 8% found once. The sample in question was CD4+ T cells sorted from PBMCs, obtained on the day of the yellow fever booster vaccination. Every receptor here comes from a young man who received the YFV17D yellow fever vaccine. CDR3s include the opening cysteine and the closing phenylalanine or tryptophan.

>TRBJ1-5|TRBV18
CASSSGQAQPQHF
>TRBJ2-2|TRBV4-3
CASSQRAGGGSGELFF
>TRBJ2-5|TRBV7-2
CATRTGNVETQYF
>TRBJ2-1|TRBV10-3
CATTDRGFNEQFF
>TRBJ2-1|TRBV10-1
CASSESGLSPYNEQFF
>TRBJ2-5|TRBV3-1
CASSQGGATEETQYF
>TRBJ2-3|TRBV7-9
CASSFGGGTDTQYF
>TRBJ2-1|TRBV12-3/TRBV12-4
CASSLGSGPDEQFF
>TRBJ2-5|TRBV5-4
CASSLDGTPQYF
>TRBJ2-1|TRBV10-1
CASSDEGNQFF
>TRBJ2-7|TRBV18
CASSPFKTSGYEQYF
>TRBJ2-7|TRBV7-2
CASSLRTIGSEQYF
>TRBJ2-5|TRBV6-1
CASSARSGSRETQYF
>TRBJ1-5|TRBV29-1
CSVSNSASNQPQHF
>TRBJ2-3|TRBV11-2
CASSLGRHTDTQYF
>TRBJ2-5|TRBV5-1
CASSLAGDAQYF
>TRBJ2-7|TRBV20-1
CSASASGRAVFYEQYF
>TRBJ2-4|TRBV19
CASTPVGQGKNIQYF
>TRBJ2-1|TRBV7-3
CASSLAGAAYNEQFF
>TRBJ1-6|TRBV7-2
CASSLSLRSPLHF
>TRBJ2-5|TRBV7-8
CASSLVGAEETQYF
>TRBJ1-6|TRBV28
CASGPGLINSPLHF
>TRBJ1-5|TRBV30
CAWSVSGGPNQPQHF
>TRBJ2-3|TRBV7-9
CASSPALGRSTDTQYF
>TRBJ2-7|TRBV20-1
CSAAVGLVSSYEQYF
>TRBJ2-2|TRBV20-1
CSAIKAGDKNTGELFF
>TRBJ2-1|TRBV11-1
CASRFGLAGINEQFF
>TRBJ2-2|TRBV19
CASSTGIPNTGELFF
>TRBJ1-3|TRBV6-1
CASSRGRAGNTIYF
>TRBJ1-5|TRBV5-1
CASSLAGGPQPQHF
>TRBJ2-1|TRBV25-1
CASSSVGGNEQFF
>TRBJ2-3|TRBV7-8
CASSKRVGQGAPDTQYF
>TRBJ2-5|TRBV7-9
CASSAQGLRQETQYF
>TRBJ2-1|TRBV12-3/TRBV12-4
CASSSLTNEQFF
>TRBJ1-2|TRBV12-3/TRBV12-4
CASRPTWAGWNGYTF
>TRBJ2-7|TRBV12-3/TRBV12-4
CASTQGGSLSYEQYF
>TRBJ2-5|TRBV10-3
CAISESLRAAGGTQYF
>TRBJ1-1|TRBV12-3/TRBV12-4
CASSSTGREAFF
>TRBJ2-5|TRBV7-2
CSSSSGLAGVETQYF
>TRBJ2-7|TRBV29-1
CSAGTYEQYF
>TRBJ2-3|TRBV3-1
CAFCYLGLAGGTSDTQYF
>TRBJ2-7|TRBV5-6
CASSLGQVGSYEQYF
>TRBJ1-2|TRBV6-5
CASSYTDRDYGYTF
>TRBJ2-1|TRBV12-3/TRBV12-4
CASSSRTGENEQFF
>TRBJ1-5|TRBV7-2
CASSNPYSNQPQHF
>TRBJ2-7|TRBV12-3/TRBV12-4
CASSLRSSGPSYEQYF
>TRBJ2-1|TRBV5-1
CASKTWEGRYNEQFF
>TRBJ2-1|TRBV7-2
CASSLVASGGYNEQFF
>TRBJ2-1|TRBV18
CASSPNNEQFF
>TRBJ2-7|TRBV20-1
CSARGAAGTALSSYEQYF
>TRBJ2-7|TRBV25-1
CASSESMGSFSYEQYF
>TRBJ2-7|TRBV9
CASSVDQGPYEQYF
>TRBJ2-3|TRBV7-2
CASSSFSGRQYF
>TRBJ1-1|TRBV19
CASSTGGILLNTEAFF
>TRBJ2-5|TRBV20-1
CSARGQSKETQYF
>TRBJ2-7|TRBV29-1
CSVDGKSGGVLREQYF
>TRBJ1-2|TRBV5-4
CASSLGGRGRYGYTF
>TRBJ2-1|TRBV7-2
CASSLGLAGGSAQFF
>TRBJ2-4|TRBV7-2
CASSLYGIQYF
>TRBJ2-2|TRBV5-1
CASSLGSGGTGELFF